This record concerns one T cell receptor beta chain sequence. The CDR3 covers 16 residues. Germline lookup yields CDR1 MNHEY and CDR2 SMNVEV (reference sequence). J gave up 4 bases and V 4 bases, and 10 bases lay outside the gene matches. This specimen comes from a study of blood T cell repertoires in COVID-19. Generated by immunoSEQ multiplex PCR, the TCRdb table keeps only in-frame clones and is missing some. The table shows 200,000 to 250,000 clones, with under 90% occurring only once. The sample consisted of PBMCs or T cells enriched from blood (not recorded which). This rearrangement joins TRBV27 to TRBJ2-3, with 8 positions matching TRBD1. The origin of this receptor is a woman in her 50s with acute COVID-19. CDR3 sequence: CASSSRRGHPSDTQYF. CDR3 bases: TGTGCCAGCAGTTCCCGCAGGGGGCATCCCTCAGATACGCAGTATTTT.